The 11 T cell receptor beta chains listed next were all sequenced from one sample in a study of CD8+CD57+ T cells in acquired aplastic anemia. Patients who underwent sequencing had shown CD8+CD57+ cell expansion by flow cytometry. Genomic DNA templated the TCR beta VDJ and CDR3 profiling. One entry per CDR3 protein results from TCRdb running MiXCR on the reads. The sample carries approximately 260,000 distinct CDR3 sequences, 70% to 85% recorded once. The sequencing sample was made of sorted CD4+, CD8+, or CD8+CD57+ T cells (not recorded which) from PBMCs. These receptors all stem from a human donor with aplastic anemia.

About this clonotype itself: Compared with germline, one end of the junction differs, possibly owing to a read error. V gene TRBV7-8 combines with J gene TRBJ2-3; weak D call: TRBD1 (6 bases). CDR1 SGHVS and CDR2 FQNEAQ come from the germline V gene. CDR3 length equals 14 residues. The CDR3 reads CASSLAAGANTPLF. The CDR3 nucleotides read TGTGCCAGCAGCCTCGCGGCAGGGGCCAATACGCCCCTCTTT.

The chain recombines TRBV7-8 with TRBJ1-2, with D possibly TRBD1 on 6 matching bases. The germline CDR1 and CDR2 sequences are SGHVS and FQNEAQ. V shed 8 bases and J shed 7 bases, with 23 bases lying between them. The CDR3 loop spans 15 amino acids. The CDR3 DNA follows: TGTGCCAGCGTGCCTGTGGGGGGCGCCGAGCTTGGCTACACCTTC. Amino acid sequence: CASVPVGGAELGYTF. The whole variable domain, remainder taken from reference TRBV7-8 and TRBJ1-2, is GAGVSQSPRYKVAKRGQDVALRCDPISGHVSLFWYQQALGQGPEFLTYFQNEAQLDKSGLPSDRFFAERPEGSVSTLKIQRTQQEDSAVYLCASVPVGGAELGYTFGSGTRLTVV.

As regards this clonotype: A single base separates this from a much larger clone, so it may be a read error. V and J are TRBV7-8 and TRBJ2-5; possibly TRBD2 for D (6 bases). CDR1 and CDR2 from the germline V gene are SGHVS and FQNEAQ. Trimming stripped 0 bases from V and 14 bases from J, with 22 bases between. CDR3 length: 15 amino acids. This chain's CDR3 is CASSLAGGPDTHHYF. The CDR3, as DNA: TGTGCCAGCAGCTTAGCGGGAGGTCCCGATACGCACCATTACTTC.

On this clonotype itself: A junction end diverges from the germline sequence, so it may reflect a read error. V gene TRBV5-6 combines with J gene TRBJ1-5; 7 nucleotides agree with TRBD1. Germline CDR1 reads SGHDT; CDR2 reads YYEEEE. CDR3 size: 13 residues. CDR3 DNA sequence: TGCGCCAGCAGCTCAACAGGGGCTCAGCCCCAGCATTTT. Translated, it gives CASSSTGAQPQHF.

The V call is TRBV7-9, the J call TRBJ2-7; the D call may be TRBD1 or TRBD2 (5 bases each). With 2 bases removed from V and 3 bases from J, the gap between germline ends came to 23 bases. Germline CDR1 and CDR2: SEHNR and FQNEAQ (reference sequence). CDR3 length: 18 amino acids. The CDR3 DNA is TGTGCCAGCAGCTTACATCCTAGCTACGGGGCCAACGTCTACGAGCAGTACGTC. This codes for CASSLHPSYGANVYEQYV.

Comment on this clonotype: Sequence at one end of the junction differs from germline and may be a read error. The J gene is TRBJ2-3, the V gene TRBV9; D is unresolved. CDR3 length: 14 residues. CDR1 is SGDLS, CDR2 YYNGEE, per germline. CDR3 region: CASSLDEGPDTKYF. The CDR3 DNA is TGTGCCAGCAGCCTAGACGAAGGTCCCGATACGAAGTATTTT.

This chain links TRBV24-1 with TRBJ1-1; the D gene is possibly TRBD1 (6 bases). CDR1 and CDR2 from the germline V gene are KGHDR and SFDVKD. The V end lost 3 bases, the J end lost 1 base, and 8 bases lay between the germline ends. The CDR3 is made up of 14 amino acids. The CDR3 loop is CATSDLTGNTEAFF. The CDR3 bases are TGTGCCACCAGTGATCTGACAGGGAACACTGAAGCTTTCTTT.

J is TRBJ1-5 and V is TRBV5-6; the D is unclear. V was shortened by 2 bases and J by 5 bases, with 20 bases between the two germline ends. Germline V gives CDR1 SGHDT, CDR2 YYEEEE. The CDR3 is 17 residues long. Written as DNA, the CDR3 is TGTGCCAGCAGCTTATTGGGCAGTTTAGGGAAGGATCAGCCCCAGCATTTT. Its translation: CASSLLGSLGKDQPQHF.

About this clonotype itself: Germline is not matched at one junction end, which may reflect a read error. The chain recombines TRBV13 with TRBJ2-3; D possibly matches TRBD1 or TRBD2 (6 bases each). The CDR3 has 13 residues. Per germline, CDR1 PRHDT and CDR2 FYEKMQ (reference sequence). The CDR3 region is CASSSGGRGTQYF. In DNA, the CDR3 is TGTGCCAGCAGCTCCGGGGGCAGAGGCACGCAGTATTTC.

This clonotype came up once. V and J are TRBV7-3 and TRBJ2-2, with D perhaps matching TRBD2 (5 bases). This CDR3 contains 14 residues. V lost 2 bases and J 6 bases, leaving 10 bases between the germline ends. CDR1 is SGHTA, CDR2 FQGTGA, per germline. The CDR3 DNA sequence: TGTGCCAGCAGCTTAGCTAGCAGGTCCGGGGAGCTGTTTTTT. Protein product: CASSLASRSGELFF. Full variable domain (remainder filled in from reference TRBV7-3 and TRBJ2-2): GAGVSQTPSNKVTEKGKYVELRCDPISGHTALYWYRQSLGQGPEFLIYFQGTGAADDSGLPNDRFFAVRPEGSVSTLKIQRTERGDSAVYLCASSLASRSGELFFGEGSRLTVL.

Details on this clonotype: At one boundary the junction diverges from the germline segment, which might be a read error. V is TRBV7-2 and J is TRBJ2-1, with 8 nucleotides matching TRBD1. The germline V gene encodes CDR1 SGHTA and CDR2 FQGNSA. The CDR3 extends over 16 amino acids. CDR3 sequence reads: CASSLPGGADNDDQFF. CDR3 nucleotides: TGTGCCAGCAGCTTGCCAGGGGGCGCCGACAATGATGACCAGTTCTTC.